The following is a T cell receptor (beta chain) sequence with its context. The antigen is undetermined. Before the COVID-19 pandemic, during about 2011-2019, CD4+ T cells were taken from unexposed donors. Naive and memory CD4+ T cells were separated from cryopreserved PBMCs. TCRdb's copy holds only in-frame clones and misses some; the assay was immunoSEQ multiplex PCR. The data hold tens of thousands of clones, with 80% to 90% observed a single time. This entry is derived from a study of CD4 T cells in relation to SARS-CoV-2 and coronaviruses. Study as a whole: Shared crossreactive spike epitopes were mapped to their HLA restriction. Study results and caveats: According to naive versus memory sequencing, detected responses are memory recall, not newly primed. Approximately 65% of donors had memory CD4+ clonotypes crossrecognizing SARS-CoV-2 and common cold coronavirus spike.

This CDR3 contains 17 residues. Germline assignment: CDR1 SGHAT and CDR2 FQNNGV. V was pared by 1 base and J by 6 bases, with 15 bases of the junction left unmatched. The sequenced sample consisted of memory CD4+ T cells from PBMCs. The rearrangement links TRBV11-2 to TRBJ2-7; 7 nucleotides align to TRBD1. The source of this sequence is a human donor in good health. The CDR3 coding sequence is TGTGCCAGCAGCTTAGGATTTACGGGACAGACTACGAGCGAGCAGTACTTC. This sequence encodes CASSLGFTGQTTSEQYF.